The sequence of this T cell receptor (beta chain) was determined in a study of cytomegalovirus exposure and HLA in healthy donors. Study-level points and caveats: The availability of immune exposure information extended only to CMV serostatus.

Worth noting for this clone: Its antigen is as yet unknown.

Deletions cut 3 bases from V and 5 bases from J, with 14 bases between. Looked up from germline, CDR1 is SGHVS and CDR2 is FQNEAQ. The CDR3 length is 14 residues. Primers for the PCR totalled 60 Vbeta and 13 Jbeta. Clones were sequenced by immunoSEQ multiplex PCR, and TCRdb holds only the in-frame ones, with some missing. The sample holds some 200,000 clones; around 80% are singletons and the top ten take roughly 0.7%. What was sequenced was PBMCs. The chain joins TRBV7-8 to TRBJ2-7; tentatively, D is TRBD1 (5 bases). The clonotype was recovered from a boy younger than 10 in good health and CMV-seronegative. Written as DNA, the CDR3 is TGTGCCAGCAGCTTGGCAGGGATGATCCACGAGCAGTACTTC. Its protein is CASSLAGMIHEQYF.